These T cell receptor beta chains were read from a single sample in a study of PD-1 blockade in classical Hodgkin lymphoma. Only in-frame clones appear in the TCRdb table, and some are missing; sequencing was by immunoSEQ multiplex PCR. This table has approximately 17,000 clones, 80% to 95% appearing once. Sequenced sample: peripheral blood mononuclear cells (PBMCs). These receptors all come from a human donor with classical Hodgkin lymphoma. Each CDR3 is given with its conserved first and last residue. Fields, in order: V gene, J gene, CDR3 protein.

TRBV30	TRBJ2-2	CAWDRTNTGELFF
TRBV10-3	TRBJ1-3	CAISAGTDGNTIYF
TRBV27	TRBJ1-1	CASSLVVGSQAFF
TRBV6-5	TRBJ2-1	CASSYSKQGAREQFF
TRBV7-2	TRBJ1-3	CASSLEMLKGNTIYF
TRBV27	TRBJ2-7	CASSHGLAGTYEQYF
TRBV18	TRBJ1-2	CASSPDRNYGYTF
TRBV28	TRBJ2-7	CASSLWTSGAYEQYF
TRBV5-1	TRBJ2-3	CASAPGWGTDTQYF
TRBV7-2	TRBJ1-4	CASSLGRASNEKLFF
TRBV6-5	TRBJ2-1	CASSISGVYNEQFF
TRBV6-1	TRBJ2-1	CASRLAGTGVNEQFF
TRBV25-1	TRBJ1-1	CASSGHPNTEAFF
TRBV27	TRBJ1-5	CASSSRGSGVQPQHF
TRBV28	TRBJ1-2	CASSPRDRPNYGYTF
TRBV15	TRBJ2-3	CATSREGTQYF
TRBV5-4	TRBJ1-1	CASSLERSEAFF
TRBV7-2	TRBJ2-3	CASSQGLAGNTQYF
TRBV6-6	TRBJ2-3	CASTGLVTDTQYF
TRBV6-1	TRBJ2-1	CASSDGQGAYNEQFF
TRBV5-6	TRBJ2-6	CASSPAGVGGRFGANVLTF
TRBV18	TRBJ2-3	CASSSISGRGGTDTQYF